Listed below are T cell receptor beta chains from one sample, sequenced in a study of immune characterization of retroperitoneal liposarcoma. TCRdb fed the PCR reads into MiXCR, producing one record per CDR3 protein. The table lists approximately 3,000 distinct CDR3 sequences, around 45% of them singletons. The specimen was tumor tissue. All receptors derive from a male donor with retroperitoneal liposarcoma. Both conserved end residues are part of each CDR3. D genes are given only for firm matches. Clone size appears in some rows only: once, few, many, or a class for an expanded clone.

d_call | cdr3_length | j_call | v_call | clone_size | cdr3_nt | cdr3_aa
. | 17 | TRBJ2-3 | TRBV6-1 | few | TGTGCCAGCAGTGAATTATCGCCCGGGACGTTAACAGATACGCAGTATTTT | CASSELSPGTLTDTQYF
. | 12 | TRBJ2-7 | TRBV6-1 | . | TGTGCCAGCAGCCGGGACGCCTACGAGCAGTACTTC | CASSRDAYEQYF
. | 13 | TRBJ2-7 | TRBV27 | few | TGTGCCAGCAGCCTACCAGGGGAACGCGAGCAGTACTTC | CASSLPGEREQYF
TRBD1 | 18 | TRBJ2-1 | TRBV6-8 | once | TGTGCCAGCAGTGTAACCCGGACAGGACTGGTCTCCTACAATGAGCAGTTCTTC | CASSVTRTGLVSYNEQFF
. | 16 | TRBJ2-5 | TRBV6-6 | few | TGTGCCAGCAGTTACTCTATCAGTAGCGGAGGCGATGAGCAGTACTTC | CASSYSISSGGDEQYF
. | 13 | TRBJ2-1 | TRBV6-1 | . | TGTGCCAGCAGTTACGCACAGGTAGAGACCCAGTTCTTC | CASSYAQVETQFF
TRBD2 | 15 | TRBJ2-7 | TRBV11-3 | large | TGTGCCAGCAGCTTAGCAGCGGGATCTCCCTACGAGCAGTACTTC | CASSLAAGSPYEQYF
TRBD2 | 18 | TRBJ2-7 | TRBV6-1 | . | TGTGCCAGCAGTGAAGGTCAGGTGTGGGCTAGCGGGAAGAATGAGCAGTACTTC | CASSEGQVWASGKNEQYF
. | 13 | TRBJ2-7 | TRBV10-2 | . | TGCGCCAGCAGTGATACCTCAATAAACGAGCAGTACTTC | CASSDTSINEQYF
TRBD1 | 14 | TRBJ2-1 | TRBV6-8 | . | TGTGCCAGCAGTAGAAAGGGGGCGGCGTACGAGCAGTTCTTC | CASSRKGAAYEQFF
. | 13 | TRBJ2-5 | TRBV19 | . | TGTGCCAGTAGCACGGATATACAAGAGACCCAGTACTTC | CASSTDIQETQYF
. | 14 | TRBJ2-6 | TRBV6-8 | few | TGTGCCAGCACAGGGGCGGGGGGGGCCAACGTCCTGACTTTC | CASTGAGGANVLTF
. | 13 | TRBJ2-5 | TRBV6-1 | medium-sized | TGTGCCAGCAGTGAACAAAGGAAGGGGGAGCAGTACTTC | CASSEQRKGEQYF
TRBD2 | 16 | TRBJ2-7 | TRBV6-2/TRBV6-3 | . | TGTGCCAGCAGTCTAAATCCGGGACTAGCGGCCTACGAGCAGTACTTC | CASSLNPGLAAYEQYF
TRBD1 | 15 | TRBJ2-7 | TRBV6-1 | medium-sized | TGTGCCAGCAGTGAGAGTACAGGGGTCGGCTACGAGCAGTACTTC | CASSESTGVGYEQYF
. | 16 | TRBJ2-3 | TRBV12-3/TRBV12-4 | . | TGTGCCAGCAGTCCTAGTCGAGGGTTGGGCACAGATACGCAGTATTTT | CASSPSRGLGTDTQYF
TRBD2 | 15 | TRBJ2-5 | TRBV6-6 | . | TGTGCCAGCAGTGGAACTAGCGGGAGTAGAGATGAGCAGTACTTC | CASSGTSGSRDEQYF
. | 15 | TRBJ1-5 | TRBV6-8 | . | TGTGCCAGCAGTTACTCAGGGTATAGCAATCAGCCCCAGCATTTT | CASSYSGYSNQPQHF
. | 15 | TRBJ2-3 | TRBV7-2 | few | TGTGCCAGCAGCTTACTAGCTTCCACCGCAGATACGCAGTATTTT | CASSLLASTADTQYF
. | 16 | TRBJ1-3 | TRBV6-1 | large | TGTGCCAGCACTTCCCCGGGCGTTCGCTCTGGAAACACCATATATTTT | CASTSPGVRSGNTIYF
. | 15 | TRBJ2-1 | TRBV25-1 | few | TGTGCCAGCAGTGAACGCACTACTAGTTACAATGAGCAGTTCTTC | CASSERTTSYNEQFF
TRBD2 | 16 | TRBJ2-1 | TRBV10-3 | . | TGTGCCATCAGCGCGAATACGGGGGGGGCCTACAATGAGCAGTTCTTC | CAISANTGGAYNEQFF
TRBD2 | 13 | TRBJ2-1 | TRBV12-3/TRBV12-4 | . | TGTGCCAGCTCACCGGGACTAGCTTCTGAGCAGTTCTTC | CASSPGLASEQFF
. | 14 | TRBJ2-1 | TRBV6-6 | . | TGTGCCAGCAGTTCCGGCCAAAAGAGCCTCATTCAGTTCTTC | CASSSGQKSLIQFF
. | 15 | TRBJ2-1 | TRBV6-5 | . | TGTGCCAGCAGTTACTCTACAGGGAAATACAATGAGCAGTTCTTC | CASSYSTGKYNEQFF
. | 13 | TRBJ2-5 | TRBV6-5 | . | TGTGCCAGCAGCTACAGGGATCAGGAGACCCAGTACTTC | CASSYRDQETQYF
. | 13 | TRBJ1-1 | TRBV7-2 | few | TGTGCCAGCAGCTTAAACTGGGAAACTGAAGCTTTCTTT | CASSLNWETEAFF
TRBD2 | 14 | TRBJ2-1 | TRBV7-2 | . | TGTGCCAGCAGCTTAGACCGACTAGCGAATGAGCAGTTCTTC | CASSLDRLANEQFF
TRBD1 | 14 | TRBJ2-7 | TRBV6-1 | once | TGTGCCAGCAGTGGGGACAGGGGGGGCTACGAGCAGTACTTC | CASSGDRGGYEQYF
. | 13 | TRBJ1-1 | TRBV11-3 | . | TGTGCCAGCAGCCTCAGAATGGGCACTGAAGCTTTCTTT | CASSLRMGTEAFF
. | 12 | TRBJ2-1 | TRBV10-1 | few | TGCGCCAGCAGTGATCCGGATGTGGAGCAGTTCTTC | CASSDPDVEQFF
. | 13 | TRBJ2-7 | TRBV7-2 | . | TGTGCCAGCAGCTTAGCGGGAGCGGTTGAGCAGTACTTC | CASSLAGAVEQYF
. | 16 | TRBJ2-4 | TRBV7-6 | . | TGTGCCAGCAGCTTAGCGCATGACAGTTCCTACAATGAGCAGTACTTC | CASSLAHDSSYNEQYF
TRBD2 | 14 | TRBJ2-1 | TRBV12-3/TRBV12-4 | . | TGTGCCAGCAGCCTCGGGGGGACTTTTGATGAGCAGTTCTTC | CASSLGGTFDEQFF
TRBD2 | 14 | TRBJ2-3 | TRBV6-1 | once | TGTGCCAGCAGTAGAGCGGGATCTTTGAATACGCAGTATTTT | CASSRAGSLNTQYF
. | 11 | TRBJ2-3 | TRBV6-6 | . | TGTGCCAGCAGTTCCCCAGATACGCAGTATTTT | CASSSPDTQYF
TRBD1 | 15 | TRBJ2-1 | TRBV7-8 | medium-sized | TGTGCCAGCCGAGGCGGTAGACAGGGATCGGTTGAGCAGTTCTTC | CASRGGRQGSVEQFF
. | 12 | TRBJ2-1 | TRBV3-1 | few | TGTGCCAGCAGCCATAGTCGCAATGAGCAGTTCTTC | CASSHSRNEQFF
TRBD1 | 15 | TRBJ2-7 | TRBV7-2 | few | TGTGCCAGCAGCCCATCCGGGACCAGGGGGAATGAGCAGTACTTC | CASSPSGTRGNEQYF
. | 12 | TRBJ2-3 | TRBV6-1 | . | TGTGCCAGCACAGGGGACACAGATACGCAGTATTTT | CASTGDTDTQYF
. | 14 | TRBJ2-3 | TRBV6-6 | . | TGTGCCAGCAGTTACAGGGACAACACAGATACGCAGTATTTT | CASSYRDNTDTQYF
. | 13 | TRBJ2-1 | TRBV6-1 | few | TGTGCCAGCAGTGAACCCCCTGGCAATGAGCAGTTCTTC | CASSEPPGNEQFF
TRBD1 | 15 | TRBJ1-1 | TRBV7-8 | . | TGTGCCAGCAGCTTAGAGCGGACAGGGCACCCTGAAGCTTTCTTT | CASSLERTGHPEAFF
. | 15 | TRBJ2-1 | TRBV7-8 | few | TGTGCCAGCAGCGTCCGGGCGACCGAGGTCGGCGAGCAGTTCTTC | CASSVRATEVGEQFF
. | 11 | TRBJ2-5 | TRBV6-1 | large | TGTGCCAGCAGTGAAGCAGAGACCCAGTACTTC | CASSEAETQYF